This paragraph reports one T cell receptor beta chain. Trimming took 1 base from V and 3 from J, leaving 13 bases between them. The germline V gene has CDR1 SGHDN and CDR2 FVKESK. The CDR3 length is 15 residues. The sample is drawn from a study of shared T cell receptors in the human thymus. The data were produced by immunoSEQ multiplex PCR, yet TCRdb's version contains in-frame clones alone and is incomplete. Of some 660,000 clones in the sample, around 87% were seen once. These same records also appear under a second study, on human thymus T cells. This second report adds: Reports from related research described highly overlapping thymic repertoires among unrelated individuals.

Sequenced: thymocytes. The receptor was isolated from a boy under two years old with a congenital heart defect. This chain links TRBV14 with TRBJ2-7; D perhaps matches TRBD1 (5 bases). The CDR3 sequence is CASSQVGTGYYEQYF. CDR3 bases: TGTGCCAGCAGCCAAGTGGGAACAGGATACTACGAGCAGTACTTC.